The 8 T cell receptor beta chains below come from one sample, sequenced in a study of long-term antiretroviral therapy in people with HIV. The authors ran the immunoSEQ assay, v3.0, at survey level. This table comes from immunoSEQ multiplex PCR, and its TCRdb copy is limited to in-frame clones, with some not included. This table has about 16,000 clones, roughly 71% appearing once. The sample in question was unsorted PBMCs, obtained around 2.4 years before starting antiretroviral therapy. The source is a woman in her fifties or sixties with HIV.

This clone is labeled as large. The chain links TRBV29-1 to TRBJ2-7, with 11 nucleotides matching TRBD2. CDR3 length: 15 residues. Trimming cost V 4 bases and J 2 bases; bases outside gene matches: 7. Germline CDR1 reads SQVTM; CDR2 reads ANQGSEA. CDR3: CSVVASGGHPYEQYF. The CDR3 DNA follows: TGCAGCGTTGTGGCTAGCGGGGGGCACCCCTACGAGCAGTACTTC.

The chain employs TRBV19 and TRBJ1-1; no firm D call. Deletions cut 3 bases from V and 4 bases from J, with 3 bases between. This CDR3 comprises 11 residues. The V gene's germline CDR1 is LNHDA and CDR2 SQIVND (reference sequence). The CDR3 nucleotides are TGTGCCAGTAGTATCGTCACTGAAGCTTTCTTT. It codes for CASSIVTEAFF.

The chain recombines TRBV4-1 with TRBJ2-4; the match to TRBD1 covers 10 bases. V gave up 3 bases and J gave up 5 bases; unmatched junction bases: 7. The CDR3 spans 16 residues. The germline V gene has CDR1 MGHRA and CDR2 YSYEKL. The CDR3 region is CASSQRWTGGENIQYF. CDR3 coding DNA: TGCGCCAGCAGCCAGCGTTGGACAGGGGGGGAAAACATTCAGTACTTC.

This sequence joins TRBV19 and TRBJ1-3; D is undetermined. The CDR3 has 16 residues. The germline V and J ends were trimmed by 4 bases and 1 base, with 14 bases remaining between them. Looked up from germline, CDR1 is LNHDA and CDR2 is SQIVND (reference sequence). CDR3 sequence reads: CASSKAYSASGNTIYF. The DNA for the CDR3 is TGTGCCAGTAGTAAAGCCTACAGTGCTTCTGGAAACACCATATATTTT.

CDR3 nucleotide sequence: TGTGCCAGCAGTGACGACTACAATGAGCAGTTCTTC. Translation gives CASSDDYNEQFF. The chain carries TRBV2 and TRBJ2-1; D ambiguous. V was trimmed by 3 bases and J by 3 bases, leaving 3 bases between them. Germline V gives CDR1 SNHLY, CDR2 FYNNEI. This CDR3 contains 12 residues.

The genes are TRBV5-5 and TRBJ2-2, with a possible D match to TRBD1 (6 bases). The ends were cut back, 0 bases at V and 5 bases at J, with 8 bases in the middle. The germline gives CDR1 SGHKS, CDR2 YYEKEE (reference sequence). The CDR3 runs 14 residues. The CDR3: CASSLDTGTGELFF. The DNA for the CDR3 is TGTGCCAGCAGCTTGGACACAGGGACCGGGGAGCTGTTTTTT.

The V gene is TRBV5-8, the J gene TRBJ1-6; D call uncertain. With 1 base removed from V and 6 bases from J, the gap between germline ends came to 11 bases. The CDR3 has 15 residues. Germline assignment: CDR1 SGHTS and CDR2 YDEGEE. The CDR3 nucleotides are TGTGCCAGCAGCTTGCCGGGTAATAGTAATTCACCCCTCCACTTT. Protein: CASSLPGNSNSPLHF.

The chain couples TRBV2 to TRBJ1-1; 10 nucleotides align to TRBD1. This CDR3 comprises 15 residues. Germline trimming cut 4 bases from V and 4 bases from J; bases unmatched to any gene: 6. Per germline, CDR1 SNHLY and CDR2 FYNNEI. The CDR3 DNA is TGTGCCAGCAGTGGGGACAGGGGATCGGCCACTGAAGCTTTCTTT. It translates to CASSGDRGSATEAFF.